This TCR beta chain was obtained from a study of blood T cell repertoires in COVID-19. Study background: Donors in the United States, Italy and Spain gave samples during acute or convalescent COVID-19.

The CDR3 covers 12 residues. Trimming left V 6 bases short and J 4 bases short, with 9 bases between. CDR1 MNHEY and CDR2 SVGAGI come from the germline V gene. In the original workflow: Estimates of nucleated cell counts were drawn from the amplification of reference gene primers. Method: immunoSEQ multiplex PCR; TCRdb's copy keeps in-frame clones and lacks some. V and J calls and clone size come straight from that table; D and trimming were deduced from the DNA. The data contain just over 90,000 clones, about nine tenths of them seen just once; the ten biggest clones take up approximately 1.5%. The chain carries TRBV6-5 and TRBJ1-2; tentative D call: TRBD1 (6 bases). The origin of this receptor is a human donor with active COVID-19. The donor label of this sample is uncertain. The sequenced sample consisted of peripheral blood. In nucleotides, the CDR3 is TGTGCCAGCAGCCCAGGGGCCTATGGCTACACCTTC. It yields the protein CASSPGAYGYTF.